These T cell receptor beta chains were read from a single sample in a study of T-cell memory formation after mild COVID-19. TCRdb independently ran MiXCR on the 5' RACE reads; one entry per CDR3 protein. Of some 250,000 distinct CDR3 sequences listed, 18% are singletons. Sequencing was performed on PBMCs or a T cell subset sorted from them (not recorded which). These receptors were collected from a man aged 18-30 years who had mild COVID-19 (a few samples of this study predate the infection). Cell type and time point are not known. Each CDR3 is given with its conserved first and last residue. Fields, in order: D gene, V gene, clone size, J gene, CDR3 protein, CDR3 DNA. D genes are given only for firm matches. Size is omitted from some rows. Given values are once, few, many or a class for expanded clones.

D gene: .
V gene: TRBV21-1
clone size: few
J gene: TRBJ2-3
CDR3 protein: CASSQSSPDTQYF
CDR3 DNA: TGTGCCAGCAGCCAAAGCTCTCCCGATACGCAGTATTTT

D gene: .
V gene: TRBV10-3
clone size: .
J gene: TRBJ1-2
CDR3 protein: CAISSTGQPYGYTF
CDR3 DNA: TGTGCCATCAGTTCTACAGGACAACCCTATGGCTACACCTTC

D gene: .
V gene: TRBV29-1
clone size: few
J gene: TRBJ1-2
CDR3 protein: CSGMGPNYGYTF
CDR3 DNA: TGCAGCGGAATGGGACCCAACTATGGCTACACCTTC

D gene: .
V gene: TRBV19
clone size: few
J gene: TRBJ2-3
CDR3 protein: CASNPRVGDTQYF
CDR3 DNA: TGTGCCAGTAACCCCCGCGTCGGCGATACGCAGTATTTT

D gene: .
V gene: TRBV7-9
clone size: few
J gene: TRBJ1-1
CDR3 protein: CASSLGVGDTEAFF
CDR3 DNA: TGTGCCAGCAGCTTGGGGGTTGGGGACACTGAAGCTTTCTTT

D gene: .
V gene: TRBV7-9
clone size: many
J gene: TRBJ2-1
CDR3 protein: CASSQHRLGNEQFF
CDR3 DNA: TGTGCCAGCAGCCAGCACCGCCTGGGTAATGAGCAGTTCTTC

D gene: TRBD1
V gene: TRBV5-1
clone size: .
J gene: TRBJ1-4
CDR3 protein: CASSRGRDDEKLFF
CDR3 DNA: TGCGCCAGCAGCAGGGGGCGGGATGATGAAAAACTGTTTTTT

D gene: .
V gene: TRBV2
clone size: .
J gene: TRBJ1-1
CDR3 protein: CASSERGTEAFF
CDR3 DNA: TGTGCCAGCAGTGAAAGGGGCACTGAAGCTTTCTTT

D gene: .
V gene: TRBV5-1
clone size: .
J gene: TRBJ2-5
CDR3 protein: CASMEQGQETQYF
CDR3 DNA: TGCGCCAGCATGGAACAGGGTCAAGAGACCCAGTACTTC

D gene: .
V gene: TRBV20-1
clone size: .
J gene: TRBJ1-2
CDR3 protein: CSARLVGGNYGYTF
CDR3 DNA: TGCAGTGCCAGGCTGGTGGGGGGGAACTATGGCTACACCTTC

D gene: TRBD1
V gene: TRBV10-3
clone size: many
J gene: TRBJ2-3
CDR3 protein: CASKGQGPTDTQYF
CDR3 DNA: TGTGCCTCGAAGGGACAGGGACCCACAGATACGCAGTATTTT

D gene: .
V gene: TRBV28
clone size: many
J gene: TRBJ2-3
CDR3 protein: CASSFLSGTDTQYF
CDR3 DNA: TGTGCCAGCAGTTTTCTTTCGGGCACAGATACGCAGTATTTT

D gene: .
V gene: TRBV10-2
clone size: .
J gene: TRBJ2-5
CDR3 protein: CASRGGTTGETQYF
CDR3 DNA: TGCGCCAGCAGAGGGGGGACTACAGGAGAGACCCAGTACTTC

D gene: .
V gene: TRBV20-1
clone size: .
J gene: TRBJ2-3
CDR3 protein: CSAEQQGDTQYF
CDR3 DNA: TGCAGTGCTGAGCAACAGGGAGATACGCAGTATTTT

D gene: .
V gene: TRBV27
clone size: .
J gene: TRBJ2-5
CDR3 protein: CASAQLSGPQETQYF
CDR3 DNA: TGTGCCAGTGCCCAACTTAGCGGACCGCAAGAGACCCAGTACTTC

D gene: TRBD2
V gene: TRBV5-4
clone size: many
J gene: TRBJ2-5
CDR3 protein: CASSPSSGEGTQYF
CDR3 DNA: TGTGCCAGCAGCCCCTCCAGCGGGGAGGGGACCCAGTACTTC

D gene: .
V gene: TRBV4-3
clone size: few
J gene: TRBJ2-1
CDR3 protein: CASSQDSQGKLRNEQFF
CDR3 DNA: TGCGCCAGCAGCCAAGATTCGCAGGGAAAATTGAGGAATGAGCAGTTCTTC

D gene: .
V gene: TRBV25-1
clone size: .
J gene: TRBJ2-4
CDR3 protein: CASRALGQEAKNIQYF
CDR3 DNA: TGTGCCAGCAGGGCGCTCGGTCAGGAGGCCAAAAACATTCAGTACTTC

D gene: .
V gene: TRBV20-1
clone size: many
J gene: TRBJ2-3
CDR3 protein: CSARAAEGITDTQYF
CDR3 DNA: TGCAGTGCTAGGGCAGCCGAAGGAATTACAGATACGCAGTATTTT

D gene: .
V gene: TRBV5-6
clone size: .
J gene: TRBJ2-3
CDR3 protein: CASSWAPRDTQYF
CDR3 DNA: TGTGCCAGCAGCTGGGCCCCCCGAGATACGCAGTATTTT

D gene: .
V gene: TRBV4-1
clone size: few
J gene: TRBJ1-1
CDR3 protein: CASSQDLRQGLTFF
CDR3 DNA: TGCGCCAGCAGCCAAGATCTTAGGCAGGGATTAACTTTCTTT

D gene: TRBD2
V gene: TRBV7-6
clone size: few
J gene: TRBJ2-1
CDR3 protein: CASSRLAGAPNEQFF
CDR3 DNA: TGTGCCAGCAGCCGATTAGCGGGGGCTCCCAATGAGCAGTTCTTC

D gene: .
V gene: TRBV24-1
clone size: .
J gene: TRBJ1-1
CDR3 protein: CATTEVMNTEAFF
CDR3 DNA: TGTGCCACCACAGAGGTAATGAACACTGAAGCTTTCTTT